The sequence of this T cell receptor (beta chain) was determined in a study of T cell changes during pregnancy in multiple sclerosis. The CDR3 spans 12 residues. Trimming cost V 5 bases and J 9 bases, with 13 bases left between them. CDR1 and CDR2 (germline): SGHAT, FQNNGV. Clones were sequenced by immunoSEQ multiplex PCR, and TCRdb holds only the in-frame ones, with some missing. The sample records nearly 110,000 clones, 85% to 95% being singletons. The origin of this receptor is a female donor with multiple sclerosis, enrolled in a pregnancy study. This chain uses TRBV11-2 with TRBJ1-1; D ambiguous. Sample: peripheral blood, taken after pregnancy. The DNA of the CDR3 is TGTGCCAGCAGCCGGGTCTTTCCTAAAGCTTTCTTT. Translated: CASSRVFPKAFF.